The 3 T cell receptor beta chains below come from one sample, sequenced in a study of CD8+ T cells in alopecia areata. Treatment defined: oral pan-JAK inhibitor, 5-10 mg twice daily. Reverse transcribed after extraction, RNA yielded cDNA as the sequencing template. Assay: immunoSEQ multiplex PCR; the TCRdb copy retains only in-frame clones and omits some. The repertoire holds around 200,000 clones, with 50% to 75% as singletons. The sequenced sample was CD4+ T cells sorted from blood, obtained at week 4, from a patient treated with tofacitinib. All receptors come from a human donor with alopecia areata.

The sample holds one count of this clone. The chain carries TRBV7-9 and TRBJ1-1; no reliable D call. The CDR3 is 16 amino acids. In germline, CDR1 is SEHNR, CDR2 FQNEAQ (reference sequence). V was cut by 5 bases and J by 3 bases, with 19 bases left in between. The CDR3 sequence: CASSGQPYPRDTEAFF. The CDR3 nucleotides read TGTGCCAGCAGCGGTCAACCTTACCCCCGCGACACTGAAGCTTTCTTT. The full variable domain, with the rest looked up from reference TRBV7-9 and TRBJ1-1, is DTGVSQNPRHKITKRGQNVTFRCDPISEHNRLYWYRQTLGQGPEFLTYFQNEAQLEKSRLLSDRFSAERPKGSFSTLEIQRTEQGDSAMYLCASSGQPYPRDTEAFFGQGTRLTVV.

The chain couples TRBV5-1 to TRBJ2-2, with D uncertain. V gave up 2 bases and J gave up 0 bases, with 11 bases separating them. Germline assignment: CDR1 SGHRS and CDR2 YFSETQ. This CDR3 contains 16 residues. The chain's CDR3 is CASSFGGPANTGELFF. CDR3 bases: TGCGCCAGCAGCTTCGGTGGCCCCGCGAACACCGGGGAGCTGTTTTTT.

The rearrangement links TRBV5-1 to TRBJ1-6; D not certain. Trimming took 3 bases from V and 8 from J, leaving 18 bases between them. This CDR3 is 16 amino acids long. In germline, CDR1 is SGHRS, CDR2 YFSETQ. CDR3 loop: CASSSFSTGPHSPLHF. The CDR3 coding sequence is TGCGCCAGCAGCTCCTTCTCCACCGGCCCCCATTCACCCCTCCACTTT.